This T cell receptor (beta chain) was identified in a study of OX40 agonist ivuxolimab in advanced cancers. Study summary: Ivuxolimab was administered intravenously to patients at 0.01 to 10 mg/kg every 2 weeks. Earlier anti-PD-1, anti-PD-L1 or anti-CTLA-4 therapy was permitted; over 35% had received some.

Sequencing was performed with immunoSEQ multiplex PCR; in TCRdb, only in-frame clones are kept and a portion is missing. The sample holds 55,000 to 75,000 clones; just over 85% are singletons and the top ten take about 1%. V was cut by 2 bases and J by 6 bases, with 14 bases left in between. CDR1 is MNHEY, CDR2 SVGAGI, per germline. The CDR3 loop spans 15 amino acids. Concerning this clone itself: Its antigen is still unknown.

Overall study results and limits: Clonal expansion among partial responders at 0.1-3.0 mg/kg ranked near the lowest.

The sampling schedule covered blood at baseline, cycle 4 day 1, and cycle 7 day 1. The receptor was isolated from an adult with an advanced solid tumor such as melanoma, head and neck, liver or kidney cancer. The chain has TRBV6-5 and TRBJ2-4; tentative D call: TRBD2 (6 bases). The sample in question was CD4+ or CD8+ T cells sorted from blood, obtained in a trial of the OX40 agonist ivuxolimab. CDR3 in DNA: TGTGCCAGCAGTTACCGGTCTAGCGAGGGAAACATTCAGTACTTC. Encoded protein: CASSYRSSEGNIQYF.